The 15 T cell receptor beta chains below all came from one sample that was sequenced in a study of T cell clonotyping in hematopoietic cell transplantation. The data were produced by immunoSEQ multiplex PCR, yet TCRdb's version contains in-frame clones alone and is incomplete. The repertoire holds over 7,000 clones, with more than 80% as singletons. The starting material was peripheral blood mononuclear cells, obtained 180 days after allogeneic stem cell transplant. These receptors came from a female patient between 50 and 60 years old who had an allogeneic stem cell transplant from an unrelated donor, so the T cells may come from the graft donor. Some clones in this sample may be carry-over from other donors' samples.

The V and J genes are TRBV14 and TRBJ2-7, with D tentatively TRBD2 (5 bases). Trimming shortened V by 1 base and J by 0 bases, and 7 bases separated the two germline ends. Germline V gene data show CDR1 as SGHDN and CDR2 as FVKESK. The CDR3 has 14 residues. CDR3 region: CASSQVGVSYEQYF. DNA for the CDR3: TGTGCCAGCAGCCAAGTCGGGGTCTCCTACGAGCAGTACTTC.

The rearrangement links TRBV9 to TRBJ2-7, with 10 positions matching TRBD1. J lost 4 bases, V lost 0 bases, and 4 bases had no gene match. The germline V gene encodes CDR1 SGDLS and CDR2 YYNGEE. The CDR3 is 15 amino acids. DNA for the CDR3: TGTGCCAGCAGCGTAGCGACAGGGGGCCTGTACGAGCAGTACTTC. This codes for CASSVATGGLYEQYF.

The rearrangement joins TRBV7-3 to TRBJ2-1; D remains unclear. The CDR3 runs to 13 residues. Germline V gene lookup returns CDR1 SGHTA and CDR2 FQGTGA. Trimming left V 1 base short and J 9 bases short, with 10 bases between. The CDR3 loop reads CASSLRDRSEQFF. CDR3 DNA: TGTGCCAGCAGCTTAAGGGATAGGAGTGAGCAGTTCTTC. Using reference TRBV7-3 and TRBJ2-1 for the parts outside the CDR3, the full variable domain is GAGVSQTPSNKVTEKGKYVELRCDPISGHTALYWYRQSLGQGPEFLIYFQGTGAADDSGLPNDRFFAVRPEGSVSTLKIQRTERGDSAVYLCASSLRDRSEQFFGPGTRLTVL.

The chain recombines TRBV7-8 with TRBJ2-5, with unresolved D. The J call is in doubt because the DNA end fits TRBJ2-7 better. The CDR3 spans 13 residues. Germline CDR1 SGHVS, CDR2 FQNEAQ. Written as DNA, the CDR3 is TGTGCCAGCAGCTTATATCCGGGCGACGAGCAGTACTTC. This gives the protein CASSLYPGDEQYF.

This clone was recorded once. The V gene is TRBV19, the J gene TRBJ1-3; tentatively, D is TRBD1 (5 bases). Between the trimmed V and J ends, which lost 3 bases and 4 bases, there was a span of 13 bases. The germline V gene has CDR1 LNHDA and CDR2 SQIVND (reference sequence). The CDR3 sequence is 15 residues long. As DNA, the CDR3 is TGTGCCAGTAGTATCGTCGGGGGTTCGGGAAACACCATATATTTT. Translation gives CASSIVGGSGNTIYF.

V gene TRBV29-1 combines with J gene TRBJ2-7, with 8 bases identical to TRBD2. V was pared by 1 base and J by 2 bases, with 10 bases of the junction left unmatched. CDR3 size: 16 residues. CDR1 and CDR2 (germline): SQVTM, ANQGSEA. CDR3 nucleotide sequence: TGCAGCGTTGAAGGGGGGACTAGAGGGGCCCCCTACGAGCAGTACTTC. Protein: CSVEGGTRGAPYEQYF.

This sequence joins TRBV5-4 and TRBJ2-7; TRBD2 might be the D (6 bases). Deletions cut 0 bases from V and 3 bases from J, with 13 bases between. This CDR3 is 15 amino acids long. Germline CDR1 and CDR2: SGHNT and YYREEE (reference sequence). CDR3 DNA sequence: TGTGCCAGCAGCTTGGGCCGGGGGTTTAGCTACGAGCAGTACTTC. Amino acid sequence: CASSLGRGFSYEQYF.

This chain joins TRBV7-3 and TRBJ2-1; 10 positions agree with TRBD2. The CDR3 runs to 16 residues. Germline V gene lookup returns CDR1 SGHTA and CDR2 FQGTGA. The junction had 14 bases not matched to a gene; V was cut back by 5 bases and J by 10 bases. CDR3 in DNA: TGTGCCAGCAGCCCCCCAGGGCTAGCGGGAGTAGGGGAGCAGTTCTTC. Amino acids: CASSPPGLAGVGEQFF.

Here the CDR3 reads CASSFTVSPYEQYF. The CDR3 DNA follows: TGTGCCAGCAGCTTTACTGTCTCACCCTACGAGCAGTACTTC. V gene TRBV7-9 combines with J gene TRBJ2-7; no firm D call. Trimming pared 3 bases from V and 2 bases from J, leaving 11 bases between. CDR1 SEHNR and CDR2 FQNEAQ come from the germline V gene (reference sequence). This CDR3 comprises 14 residues.

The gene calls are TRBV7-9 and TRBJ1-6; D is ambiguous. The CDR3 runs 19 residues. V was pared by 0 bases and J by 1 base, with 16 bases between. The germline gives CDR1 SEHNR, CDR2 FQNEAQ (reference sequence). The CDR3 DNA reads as TGTGCCAGCAGCTTAGCAAGTCAGGTATCATTGTCCTATAATTCACCCCTCCACTTT. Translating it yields CASSLASQVSLSYNSPLHF. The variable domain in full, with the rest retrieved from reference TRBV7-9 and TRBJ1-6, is DTGVSQNPRHKITKRGQNVTFRCDPISEHNRLYWYRQTLGQGPEFLTYFQNEAQLEKSRLLSDRFSAERPKGSFSTLEIQRTEQGDSAMYLCASSLASQVSLSYNSPLHFGNGTRLTVT.

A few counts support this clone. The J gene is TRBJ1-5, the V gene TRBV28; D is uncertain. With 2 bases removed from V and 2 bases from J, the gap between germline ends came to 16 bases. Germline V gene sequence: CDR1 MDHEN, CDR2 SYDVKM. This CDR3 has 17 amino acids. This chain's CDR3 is CASSLRSPTLGNQPQHF. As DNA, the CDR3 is TGTGCCAGCAGTTTAAGGTCACCCACCTTAGGCAATCAGCCCCAGCATTTT. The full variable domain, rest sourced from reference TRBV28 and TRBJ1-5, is DVKVTQSSRYLVKRTGEKVFLECVQDMDHENMFWYRQDPGLGLRLIYFSYDVKMKEKGDIPEGYSVSREKKERFSLILESASTNQTSMYLCASSLRSPTLGNQPQHFGDGTRLSIL.

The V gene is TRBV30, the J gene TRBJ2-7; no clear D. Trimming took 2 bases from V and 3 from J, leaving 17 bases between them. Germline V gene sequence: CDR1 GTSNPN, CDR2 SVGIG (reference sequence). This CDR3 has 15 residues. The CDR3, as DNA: TGTGCCTGGAGTCCCCGGCTGGCAAATTACTACGAGCAGTACTTC. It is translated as CAWSPRLANYYEQYF.

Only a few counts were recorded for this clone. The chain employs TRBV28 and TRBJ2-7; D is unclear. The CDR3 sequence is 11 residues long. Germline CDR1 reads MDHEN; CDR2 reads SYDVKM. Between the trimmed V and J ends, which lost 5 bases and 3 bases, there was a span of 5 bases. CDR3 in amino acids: CASSRNYEQYF. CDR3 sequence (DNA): TGTGCCAGCAGTCGCAACTACGAGCAGTACTTC.

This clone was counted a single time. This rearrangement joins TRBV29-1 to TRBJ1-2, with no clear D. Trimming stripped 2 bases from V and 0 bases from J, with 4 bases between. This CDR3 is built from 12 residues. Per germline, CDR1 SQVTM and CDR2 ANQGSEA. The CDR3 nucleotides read TGCAGCGTTGAACATTCTAACTATGGCTACACCTTC. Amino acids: CSVEHSNYGYTF.

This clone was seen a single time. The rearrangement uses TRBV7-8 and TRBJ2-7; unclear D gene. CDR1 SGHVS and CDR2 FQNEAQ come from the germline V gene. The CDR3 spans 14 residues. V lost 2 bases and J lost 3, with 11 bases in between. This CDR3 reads CASSLLGPGYEQYF. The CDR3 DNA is TGTGCCAGCAGCTTATTAGGACCGGGCTACGAGCAGTACTTC.